This T cell receptor beta chain derives from a study of beta chain features in type 1 diabetes. Points from the study as a whole: People with Type 1 diabetes carried modestly yet significantly shorter TCRB CDR3s in all four CD4+ subsets. Patients with type 1 diabetes showed fewer VDJ junction insertions and more deletions.

Every bit of the isolated RNA underwent reverse transcription, so sequencing read expressed TCRB transcripts. The table came from immunoSEQ multiplex PCR; TCRdb's copy has only in-frame clones and leaves some out. The sample includes fewer than 350,000 clones, 14% to 15% of them seen just once. The table lists this clone with a few counts. Antigen: not known. One end of the junction does not line up with germline, which may come from a read error. The germline gives CDR1 MGHDK, CDR2 SYGVNS. The length of the CDR3 is 12 residues. The chain employs TRBV25-1 and TRBJ2-2; tentatively, D is TRBD1 (6 bases). The clonotype comes from a young man with type 1 diabetes. Material: naive CD4+ T cells from blood. The CDR3: CAGRGDTGELFF. DNA for the CDR3: TGTGCCGGCAGGGGCGACACCGGGGAGCTGTTTTTT.